The rows below give T cell receptor beta chains drawn from one sample of a study of cytomegalovirus exposure and HLA in healthy donors. Only in-frame clones appear in the TCRdb table, and some are missing; sequencing was by immunoSEQ multiplex PCR. The sample includes approximately 160,000 clones, 68% seen only once; the top ten take about 1.3%. The sample was PBMCs. The origin of the receptors is a man in his forties or fifties in good health and CMV-seronegative. The CDR3 runs from the conserved cysteine through the conserved F or W. The D gene is left open where the match is weak. Only part of the rows carry a size: once, few, many, or a class if the clone is expanded.

>once|TRBJ1-4|TRBV15|TRBD1
TGTGCCACCAGCAGAGATCTGGGGGGACAGGCTAATGAAAAACTGTTTTTT
CATSRDLGGQANEKLFF
>NA|TRBJ1-2|TRBV29-1|NA
TGCAGCGTTGCCGGGATGGAAGCTAACTATGGCTACACCTTC
CSVAGMEANYGYTF
>NA|TRBJ1-6|TRBV27|NA
TGTGCCAGCAGTTTATCAGCGCAGGGTCCCTATAATTCACCCCTCCACTTT
CASSLSAQGPYNSPLHF
>NA|TRBJ2-3|TRBV2|TRBD2
TGTGCCAGCAGCGCGGGACTAGCGGGGGTGGATACGCAGTATTTT
CASSAGLAGVDTQYF
>NA|TRBJ1-6|TRBV5-5|TRBD1
TGTGCCAGCAGCTACAGGGGGCGGAATTCACCCCTCCACTTT
CASSYRGRNSPLHF
>NA|TRBJ1-5|TRBV19|NA
TGTGCCAGTAGTATAGAGTCGGGGAGGGGGAGGAAGCCCCAGCATTTT
CASSIESGRGRKPQHF
>NA|TRBJ1-1|TRBV5-5|TRBD1
TGTGCCAGCAGCTGGACAGGGGCGAACACTGAAGCTTTCTTT
CASSWTGANTEAFF
>NA|TRBJ2-3|TRBV5-1|TRBD1
TGCGCCAGCAGCCAGGGGACAGGGGGCTTCCGTGGCACAGATACGCAGTATTTT
CASSQGTGGFRGTDTQYF
>NA|TRBJ1-1|TRBV7-8|NA
TGTGCCAGCAGCCTGGGGGCCGGTGCCATGGAAAGGGCTTTCTTT
CASSLGAGAMERAFF
>NA|TRBJ2-7|TRBV19|TRBD1
TGTGCCAGTAGTACCCCGGGACAGGGGTTTGCCTACGAGCAGTACTTC
CASSTPGQGFAYEQYF
>NA|TRBJ2-7|TRBV7-9|NA
TGTGCCAGCAGCCCCCCCGGGGTACCCCATGGAAGGGAGCAGTACTTC
CASSPPGVPHGREQYF
>NA|TRBJ1-1|TRBV5-6|TRBD1
TGTGCCAGCAGCGTAACAGGGGGCACTGAAGCTTTCTTT
CASSVTGGTEAFF
>few|TRBJ1-5|TRBV6-1|TRBD1
TGTGCCAGCAGTGGACGACAGGGGGGCCTCAATCAGCCCCAGCATTTT
CASSGRQGGLNQPQHF
>NA|TRBJ2-7|TRBV5-1|NA
TGCGCCAGCAGCTTGAACAGGGTCTACGAGCAGTACTTC
CASSLNRVYEQYF
>NA|TRBJ1-2|TRBV6-6|NA
TGTGCCAGCAGTTACTCCGCGGGAGGAAACTATGGCTACACCTTC
CASSYSAGGNYGYTF
>NA|TRBJ2-1|TRBV29-1|NA
TGCAGCGTTGACAGTTACAATGAGCAGTTCTTC
CSVDSYNEQFF
>NA|TRBJ2-7|TRBV11-2|TRBD1
TGTGCCAGCACCCATTTGGGGACAGGGAACTACGAGCAGTACTTC
CASTHLGTGNYEQYF
>NA|TRBJ2-7|TRBV18|NA
TGTGCCAGCTCACCACCCACGGGCAGGGAAACCGAGCAGTACTTC
CASSPPTGRETEQYF
>NA|TRBJ2-5|TRBV7-9|NA
TGTGCCAGCAGCTTGGAGCTAGCGTCAGAGACCCAGTACTTC
CASSLELASETQYF
>NA|TRBJ2-3|TRBV6-1|TRBD2
TGTGCCAGCAGTGGTGGGGGACTAGCCCTCACAGATACGCAGTATTTT
CASSGGGLALTDTQYF
>NA|TRBJ2-7|TRBV19|NA
TGTGCCAGTAGGAACGCAGGGGCCTACGAGCAGTACTTC
CASRNAGAYEQYF
>NA|TRBJ2-2|TRBV6-6|NA
NA
CASSTSVGGGELFF
>once|TRBJ2-3|TRBV6-1|NA
TGTACCAGCAGTGAACCCGGGGACACAGATACGCAGTATTTT
CTSSEPGDTDTQYF
>NA|TRBJ2-7|TRBV6-6|NA
TGTGCCAGCAGTTACCGGGAATCCTACGAGCAGTACTTC
CASSYRESYEQYF
>NA|TRBJ1-4|TRBV23-1|TRBD1
TGCGCCAGCGGCCGCCGGGGACAGGGTCGGGAAAAACTGTTTTTT
CASGRRGQGREKLFF
>NA|TRBJ1-1|TRBV6-1|NA
TGTGCCACCCAGCGAGACGCCATGAACACTGAAGCTTTCTTT
CATQRDAMNTEAFF
>few|TRBJ2-3|TRBV5-1|NA
TGCGCCAGCAGCTTGGTCGCGGGTAAAGATACGCAGTATTTT
CASSLVAGKDTQYF
>NA|TRBJ2-2|TRBV28|TRBD1
TGTGCCAGCAGTCTCAGGGACAGTTTGGACACCGGGGAGCTGTTTTTT
CASSLRDSLDTGELFF
>NA|TRBJ1-6|TRBV6-4|NA
TGTGCCAGCAGTCCAGGGGAAGGATATAATTCACCCCTCCACTTC
CASSPGEGYNSPLHF
>NA|TRBJ1-5|TRBV4-2|TRBD1
TGTGCCAGCAGCCAAGTAGCAGGGGGCTCGGGGGGACAGCCCCAGCATTTT
CASSQVAGGSGGQPQHF
>NA|TRBJ1-5|TRBV6-5|NA
TGTGCCAGCAGTGCTCGGGACGGACTACAGCCCCAGCATTTT
CASSARDGLQPQHF
>NA|TRBJ1-1|TRBV4-1|NA
TGCGCCAGCAGCCAAGGGGACAACCAGGGCACTGAAGCTTTCTTT
CASSQGDNQGTEAFF
>NA|TRBJ1-6|TRBV5-1|NA
TGCGCCAGCAGCTACGGGCCCGGGGGGAATTCACCCCTCCACTTT
CASSYGPGGNSPLHF
>NA|TRBJ2-7|TRBV5-1|NA
TGCGCCAGCAGATCTTCGGACAGGACTACCTACGAGCAGTACTTC
CASRSSDRTTYEQYF
>few|TRBJ2-7|TRBV15|TRBD2
TGTGCCACCAGCAGAGAGCAGACTAGCGGGGACTACGAGCAGTACTTC
CATSREQTSGDYEQYF
>NA|TRBJ2-1|TRBV7-3|NA
TGTGCCAGCAGCTTAACGGGGCCCAACTACAATGAGCAGTTCTTC
CASSLTGPNYNEQFF
>NA|TRBJ1-2|TRBV6-5|NA
TGTGCCAGCAGTTACACCGGGGGGTATAACTATGGCTACACCTTC
CASSYTGGYNYGYTF
>few|TRBJ1-1|TRBV6-5|NA
TGTGCCAGCAGTACAGGGTTAACTGAAGCTTTCTTT
CASSTGLTEAFF
>NA|TRBJ1-2|TRBV6-5|NA
TGTGCCAGCAAGGACAGTCTCTATGGCTACACCTTC
CASKDSLYGYTF
>NA|TRBJ2-2|TRBV10-1|NA
TGCGCCAGCAGTACGACAGCTCCGAGGACCGGGGAGCTGTTTTTT
CASSTTAPRTGELFF
>NA|TRBJ2-1|TRBV18|NA
TGTGCCAGCTCCCTCGGACTAAACAATGAGCAGTTCTTC
CASSLGLNNEQFF
>NA|TRBJ1-2|TRBV6-5|NA
TGTGCCAGCAGTTACTCCATCCCGACAGCAAACTATGGCTACACCTTC
CASSYSIPTANYGYTF
>NA|TRBJ2-1|TRBV10-3|TRBD2
TGTGCCATGTCGGGGGGGTACTACAATGAGCAGTTCTTC
CAMSGGYYNEQFF
>NA|TRBJ2-7|TRBV10-3|TRBD1
TGTGCCATCAGTGACCGCGGACAGGGCGACGAGCAGTACTTC
CAISDRGQGDEQYF
>NA|TRBJ2-3|TRBV27|TRBD2
TGTGCCAGCAGTGCCGGCCGCCCCGGACTAGCGGGGGGCCCAGATACGCAGTATTTT
CASSAGRPGLAGGPDTQYF
>NA|TRBJ1-2|TRBV21-1|NA
TGTGCCAGCAGCCCAGAGCGGGGGCGGGGCTACACCTTC
CASSPERGRGYTF
>NA|TRBJ2-7|TRBV7-2|NA
TGTGCCAGCAGCTTAAACAGGGCTCACGCCGAGCAGTACTTC
CASSLNRAHAEQYF
>NA|TRBJ2-5|TRBV19|NA
TGTGCCAGTAGTACTGCTCCGTGGCGGGAGACCCAGTACTTC
CASSTAPWRETQYF
>NA|TRBJ2-2|TRBV5-1|TRBD1
TGCGCCAGCCGAGGACGTCCAGGGGGAATGAACACCGGGGAGCTGTTTTTT
CASRGRPGGMNTGELFF
>NA|TRBJ2-5|TRBV6-5|NA
TGTGCCAGTAAATCGGTACAGGTAAAAGAGACCCAGTACTTC
CASKSVQVKETQYF
>few|TRBJ1-2|TRBV5-4|NA
TGTGCCAGCAGCCCTGGAGGGGATAACTATGGCTACACCTTC
CASSPGGDNYGYTF
>few|TRBJ2-7|TRBV5-4|TRBD1
TGTGCCAGCAGCCCCAGCCGGGACAGGGATTACGAGCAGTACTTC
CASSPSRDRDYEQYF
>once|TRBJ2-7|TRBV5-6|NA
TGTGCCAGCAGCCCGAGGAACAGGCCTTCCTACGAGCAGTACTTC
CASSPRNRPSYEQYF
>few|TRBJ2-6|TRBV10-3|NA
TGTGCCATCAGTGGGAGCTCGACAGGGGAGGGCTCTGGGGCCAACGTCCTGACTTTC
CAISGSSTGEGSGANVLTF
>NA|TRBJ1-2|TRBV15|TRBD1
TGTGCCACCAGCAGTCACCAGCAGGGGGTTACTAACTATGGCTACACCTTC
CATSSHQQGVTNYGYTF